The 12 T cell receptor beta chains presented below share a single source sample, sequenced in a study of beta chain features in type 1 diabetes. The study reverse transcribed the entire isolated RNA, so it sequenced expressed TCRB transcripts. The repertoire was sequenced with immunoSEQ multiplex PCR; TCRdb's copy has only in-frame clones and lacks some. The sample has 350,000 to 450,000 clones, 14% seen once. Sequencing used naive CD4+ T cells from blood. The receptors shown here come from a young man in good health.

The CDR3 reads CAGGTGGMNEQFF. The DNA of the CDR3 is TGTGCCGGCGGGACAGGGGGCATGAATGAGCAGTTCTTC. This sequence joins TRBV10-3 and TRBJ2-1, with TRBD1 matching over 12 bases. This CDR3 is built from 13 residues. V dropped 11 bases and J dropped 7; count of bases not matched to a gene: 6. CDR1 is ENHRY, CDR2 SYGVKD, per germline.

The gene calls are TRBV7-2 and TRBJ2-2; 8 bases are shared with TRBD2. The CDR3 sequence is 16 residues long. V shed 5 bases and J 3 bases; nucleotides not matched to a gene: 8. Per the germline V gene, CDR1 is SGHTA and CDR2 is FQGNSA. CDR3 amino acids: CASSRRTSTYTGELFF. Here the CDR3 DNA reads TGTGCCAGCAGCCGGAGGACTAGCACCTACACCGGGGAGCTGTTTTTT.

V usage is TRBV20-1 and J usage is TRBJ2-1; no firm D call. In germline, CDR1 is DFQATT, CDR2 SNEGSKA (reference sequence). Trimming pared 0 bases from V and 10 bases from J, leaving 7 bases between. CDR3 length equals 11 residues. CDR3 protein: CSAREGLEQFF. DNA of the CDR3: TGCAGTGCTAGAGAGGGTCTAGAGCAGTTCTTC.

The J gene is TRBJ2-4, the V gene TRBV5-4; D ambiguous. Looked up from germline, CDR1 is SGHNT and CDR2 is YYREEE (reference sequence). The CDR3 totals 14 residues. V was trimmed by 0 bases and J by 2 bases, leaving 6 bases between them. CDR3 residues: CASSLGDPKNIQYF. Written as DNA, the CDR3 is TGTGCCAGCAGCTTGGGTGACCCCAAAAACATTCAGTACTTC.

The chain uses TRBV7-3 and TRBJ2-1, with D uncertain. V shed 2 bases and J shed 4 bases, with 9 bases lying between them. Looked up from germline, CDR1 is SGHTA and CDR2 is FQGTGA. This CDR3 spans 14 amino acids. The CDR3 sequence is CASSLRAPYNEQFF. In DNA form, the CDR3 reads TGTGCCAGCAGCTTACGAGCCCCGTACAATGAGCAGTTCTTC.

Of note for this clone: Other DNA variants within this sample encode the same CDR3. The rearrangement joins TRBV30 to TRBJ2-5; unclear D gene. The CDR3 has 11 amino acids. The V end was cut by 0 bases, the J end by 5 bases, with 4 bases between. Germline CDR1 and CDR2: GTSNPN and SVGIG (reference sequence). The CDR3 spells CAWSVRETQYF. The DNA for the CDR3 is TGTGCCTGGAGTGTACGTGAGACCCAGTACTTC.

This rearrangement joins TRBV19 to TRBJ2-7; D is tentatively TRBD1 or TRBD2 (5 bases each). The CDR3 sequence is 14 residues long. Per the germline V gene, CDR1 is LNHDA and CDR2 is SQIVND (reference sequence). V was pared by 3 bases and J by 3 bases, with 12 bases between. The CDR3 DNA reads TGTGCCAGTAGTATTCGGGACGGAAACTACGAGCAGTACTTC. It encodes CASSIRDGNYEQYF.

The chain uses TRBV29-1 and TRBJ1-5, with D perhaps matching TRBD1 (6 bases). This CDR3 is built from 15 residues. The V and J ends lost 4 bases and 0 bases respectively, with 13 bases between them. Germline lookup yields CDR1 SQVTM and CDR2 ANQGSEA. The CDR3 DNA follows: TGCAGCGTTGTCCTGGCAGGGGCTAGCAATCAGCCCCAGCATTTT. This encodes CSVVLAGASNQPQHF.

This clone was counted a few times. This chain links TRBV14 with TRBJ1-2; no clear D. Germline V gene data show CDR1 as SGHDN and CDR2 as FVKESK. The CDR3 is made up of 13 amino acids. V dropped 2 bases and J dropped 4 bases, with 8 bases sitting between them. CDR3 in DNA: TGTGCCAGCAGCCAAAACGGGCTCTATGGCTACACCTTC. This gives the protein CASSQNGLYGYTF.

About this clone itself: Other DNA sequences from this sample encode an identical CDR3 as well. The chain recombines TRBV9 with TRBJ1-5; D not certain. The V end lost 0 bases, the J end lost 0 bases, and 4 bases lay between the germline ends. Germline lookup yields CDR1 SGDLS and CDR2 YYNGEE. The CDR3 runs 14 residues. The CDR3 region is CASSVEGSNQPQHF. CDR3 in DNA: TGTGCCAGCAGCGTAGAGGGTAGCAATCAGCCCCAGCATTTT.

This clone was seen only a few times. The chain combines TRBV28 with TRBJ2-5; D call uncertain. The CDR3 length is 18 residues. V shed 6 bases and J shed 0 bases, with 23 bases lying between them. The germline CDR1 and CDR2 sequences are MDHEN and SYDVKM. The DNA of the CDR3 is TGTGCCAGCAGCGAGTACGCGACAAGGCCCAAACACCAAGAGACCCAGTACTTC. Translation gives CASSEYATRPKHQETQYF.

The CDR3 sequence is CASSSRDILSGANVLTF. CDR3 DNA: TGTGCCAGCAGCTCTCGGGACATTCTTTCTGGGGCCAACGTCCTGACTTTC. The chain uses TRBV13 and TRBJ2-6, with D perhaps TRBD1 (6 bases). The V gene lost 4 bases and the J gene lost 1 base, with 14 bases spanning the gap. The CDR3 contains 17 residues. Germline CDR1 PRHDT, CDR2 FYEKMQ (reference sequence). The full variable domain, with the rest looked up from reference TRBV13 and TRBJ2-6, is AAGVIQSPRHLIKEKRETATLKCYPIPRHDTVYWYQQGPGQDPQFLISFYEKMQSDKGSIPDRFSAQQFSDYHSELNMSSLELGDSALYFCASSSRDILSGANVLTFGAGSRLTVL.